A single sample is the source of the 16 T cell receptor beta chains below, sequenced in a study of T cell repertoires in cytomegalovirus infection. TCRdb redid the calling of the reads with MiXCR, one entry per CDR3 protein. The sample shows 250,000 to 300,000 distinct CDR3 sequences, roughly 23% of them seen only once. What was sequenced was PBMCs. The receptors come from a human donor in good health (CMV status not recorded). Some clones in this sample may be carry-over from other donors' samples.

This clonotype was detected only a few times. The chain links TRBV28 to TRBJ1-1, with D maybe TRBD1 (6 bases). V lost 10 bases and J 3 bases, leaving 12 bases between the germline ends. Germline assignment: CDR1 MDHEN and CDR2 SYDVKM. The CDR3 covers 12 residues. The CDR3 loop reads CATTRGYTEAFF. The CDR3 DNA reads as TGTGCCACCACGAGGGGGTACACTGAAGCTTTCTTT. Supplemented by reference TRBV28 and TRBJ1-1, the full variable domain reads DVKVTQSSRYLVKRTGEKVFLECVQDMDHENMFWYRQDPGLGLRLIYFSYDVKMKEKGDIPEGYSVSREKKERFSLILESASTNQTSMYLCATTRGYTEAFFGQGTRLTVV.

This clonotype was recorded many times. The rearrangement links TRBV7-2 to TRBJ2-1; tentative D call: TRBD2 (6 bases). The ends were cut back, 5 bases at V and 6 bases at J, with 17 bases in the middle. The V gene's germline CDR1 is SGHTA and CDR2 FQGNSA. The CDR3 is 15 amino acids. CDR3 nucleotides: TGTGCCAGCAGCCAAATGTCTACAGCGGGCAATGAGCAGTTCTTC. Protein product: CASSQMSTAGNEQFF.

V and J are TRBV30 and TRBJ2-1; TRBD2 agrees at 7 bases. J was trimmed by 6 bases and V by 4 bases; bases with no gene match: 6. Germline lookup yields CDR1 GTSNPN and CDR2 SVGIG (reference sequence). The CDR3 is 13 amino acids. The CDR3 protein is CAWNVGGGNEQFF. The CDR3 nucleotides are TGTGCCTGGAATGTGGGGGGGGGCAATGAGCAGTTCTTC.

This clonotype was seen many times. The rearrangement uses TRBV28 and TRBJ2-7; 9 bases align to TRBD2. Germline trimming cut 4 bases from V and 3 bases from J; bases unmatched to any gene: 13. Per the germline V gene, CDR1 is MDHEN and CDR2 is SYDVKM. This CDR3 contains 17 residues. The CDR3 DNA sequence: TGTGCCAGCAGTTCCAGTTTAGCGGGAGTCCTCTTCTACGAGCAGTACTTC. Translation: CASSSSLAGVLFYEQYF.

The chain carries TRBV28 and TRBJ2-5; D not resolved. Trimming cost V 1 base and J 5 bases, with 11 bases left between them. The CDR3 has 14 amino acids. Germline V gene data show CDR1 as MDHEN and CDR2 as SYDVKM. For the CDR3, the DNA is TGTGCCAGCAGTTTATACGAGTCCAAGGAGACCCAGTACTTC. Translation: CASSLYESKETQYF.

The chain uses TRBV6-2 or TRBV6-3 and TRBJ1-5; weak D call: TRBD1 (5 bases). CDR1 is MNHEY, CDR2 SVGEGT, per germline. With 2 bases removed from V and 0 bases from J, the gap between germline ends came to 17 bases. CDR3 length: 18 amino acids. The CDR3 protein is CASSYGRGTLYSNQPQHF. DNA for the CDR3: TGTGCCAGCAGTTACGGGAGAGGGACCTTGTATAGCAATCAGCCCCAGCATTTT.

V gene TRBV6-1 combines with J gene TRBJ1-6; maybe TRBD1 (5 bases). Germline-derived CDR1 and CDR2 are MNHNS and SASEGT. The CDR3 consists of 14 residues. The V gene lost 5 bases and the J gene lost 9 bases, with 14 bases spanning the gap. CDR3 coding DNA: TGTGCCAGCAGTCGGGACCGGGGGAGTTCACCCCTCCACTTT. It is translated as CASSRDRGSSPLHF.

This clonotype was counted at least ten times. The chain employs TRBV7-2 and TRBJ2-6; D not certain. V was pared by 5 bases and J by 0 bases, with 11 bases between. Germline loops: CDR1 SGHTA, CDR2 FQGNSA. The CDR3 is 16 residues long. The CDR3 sequence: CASSPRVNSGANVLTF. The CDR3 DNA reads TGTGCCAGCAGCCCCCGGGTCAACTCTGGGGCCAACGTCCTGACTTTC.

The J gene is TRBJ2-7, the V gene TRBV29-1; D might be TRBD2 (5 bases). The CDR3 is made up of 11 amino acids. Germline values: CDR1 SQVTM, CDR2 ANQGSEA. The V gene lost 6 bases and the J gene lost 4 bases, with 10 bases spanning the gap. The CDR3 protein is CSVDGGYEQYF. In DNA form, the CDR3 reads TGCAGCGTAGACGGAGGATACGAGCAGTACTTC.

Here the CDR3 DNA reads TGCAGCGTTGGTGGCGGCAGGGGTTACAATGAGCAGTTCTTC. This sequence encodes CSVGGGRGYNEQFF. The V call is TRBV29-1, the J call TRBJ2-1, with a possible D match to TRBD1 (6 bases). Germline V gene data show CDR1 as SQVTM and CDR2 as ANQGSEA. CDR3 length: 14 amino acids. The V and J ends lost 4 bases and 4 bases respectively, with 14 bases between them.

This clonotype has more than one count but fewer than ten. J is TRBJ2-5 and V is TRBV7-2; 8 nucleotides align to TRBD2. V lost 4 bases to trimming and J lost 3 bases; unmatched junction nucleotides: 7. The CDR3 covers 15 residues. CDR1 and CDR2 (germline): SGHTA, FQGNSA. This chain's CDR3 is CASSYQAGAEETQYF. DNA for the CDR3: TGTGCCAGCAGCTACCAAGCGGGAGCCGAAGAGACCCAGTACTTC.

The rearrangement links TRBV28 to TRBJ1-5; maybe TRBD1 (5 bases). The V gene lost 1 base and the J gene lost 4 bases, with 11 bases spanning the gap. The V gene's germline CDR1 is MDHEN and CDR2 SYDVKM. The CDR3 is made up of 15 amino acids. The CDR3 sequence: CASSLSGGRNQPQHF. CDR3 nucleotide sequence: TGTGCCAGCAGTTTATCTGGGGGAAGGAATCAGCCCCAGCATTTT.

The chain carries TRBV2 and TRBJ2-4; 9 bases agree with TRBD1. The CDR3 runs 16 residues. The germline V gene encodes CDR1 SNHLY and CDR2 FYNNEI. J gave up 6 bases and V 2 bases, and 8 bases lay outside the gene matches. The CDR3 region has the DNA TGTGCCAGCAGTGAATTACAGGGGGCAGAGGGAAACATTCAGTACTTC. This codes for CASSELQGAEGNIQYF. The full variable domain, rest sourced from reference TRBV2 and TRBJ2-4, is EPEVTQTPSHQVTQMGQEVILRCVPISNHLYFYWYRQILGQKVEFLVSFYNNEISEKSEIFDDQFSVERPDGSNFTLKIRSTKLEDSAMYFCASSELQGAEGNIQYFGAGTRLSVL.

V usage is TRBV10-1 and J usage is TRBJ2-5; maybe TRBD2 (6 bases). CDR3 size: 13 residues. V was shortened by 3 bases and J by 6 bases, with 11 bases between the two germline ends. Germline V gives CDR1 WNHNN, CDR2 SYGVQD (reference sequence). CDR3 nucleotide sequence: TGCGCCAGCAGTGAAGCAGGGAGGAAGACCCAGTACTTC. This sequence encodes CASSEAGRKTQYF.

The rearrangement uses TRBV9 and TRBJ1-1; D ambiguous. The V end lost 3 bases, the J end lost 1 base, and 13 bases lay between the germline ends. CDR1 and CDR2 from the germline V gene are SGDLS and YYNGEE. The CDR3 has 15 amino acids. The CDR3 reads CASSALPASNTEAFF. CDR3 bases: TGTGCCAGCAGCGCCCTCCCGGCCTCGAACACTGAAGCTTTCTTT.

J is TRBJ2-7 and V is TRBV23-1; 11 bases fit TRBD1. TRBV23-1 is given ORF status, its function remaining uncertain. Trimming at V came to 4 bases and at J to 0 bases, leaving 14 bases not matched to a gene. This CDR3 comprises 19 residues. The DNA for the CDR3 is TGCGCCAGCAGTCCAATCTTGGACGGACAGGGGGCCTCCTCCTACGAGCAGTACTTC. The encoded protein is CASSPILDGQGASSYEQYF.